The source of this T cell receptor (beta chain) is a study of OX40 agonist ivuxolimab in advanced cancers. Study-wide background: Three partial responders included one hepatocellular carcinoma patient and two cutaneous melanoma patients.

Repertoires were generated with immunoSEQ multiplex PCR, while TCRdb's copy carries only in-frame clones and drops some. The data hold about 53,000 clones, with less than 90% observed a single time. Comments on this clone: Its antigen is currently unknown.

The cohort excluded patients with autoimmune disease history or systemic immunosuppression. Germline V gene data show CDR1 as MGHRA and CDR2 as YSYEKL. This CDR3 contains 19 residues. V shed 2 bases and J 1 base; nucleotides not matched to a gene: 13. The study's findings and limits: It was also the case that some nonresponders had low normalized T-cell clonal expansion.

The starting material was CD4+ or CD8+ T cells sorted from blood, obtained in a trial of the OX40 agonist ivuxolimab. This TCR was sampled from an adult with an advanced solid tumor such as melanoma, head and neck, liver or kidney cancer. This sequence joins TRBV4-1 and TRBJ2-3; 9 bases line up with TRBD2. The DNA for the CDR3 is TGCGCCAGCAGCCAAACCTACTACGGACTAGCGCCTGGCACAGATACGCAGTATTTT. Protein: CASSQTYYGLAPGTDTQYF.